What follows is one T cell receptor (beta chain) and its context. The record originates from a study of blood T cell repertoires in COVID-19. Using immunoSEQ multiplex PCR, the repertoire was profiled, and TCRdb retains in-frame clones only, with some absent. Among approximately 170,000 clones, roughly 90% were seen once, and the ten largest hold roughly a sixth. The sequence derives from a man between 60 and 70 years old with active or convalescent COVID-19. Sequencing used peripheral blood.

The CDR3 here is CATSRAHIGNQPQHF. CDR3 nucleotides: TGTGCCACCAGCAGGGCCCACATCGGCAATCAGCCCCAGCATTTT. This chain uses TRBV15 with TRBJ1-5; D not certain. Germline CDR1 and CDR2: LNHNV and YYDKDF (reference sequence). The CDR3 loop spans 15 amino acids. V lost 3 bases, J lost 2 bases, and 11 bases lay in between.